The 29 T cell receptor beta chains given below trace back to one sample, sequenced in a study of PD-1 blockade in mismatch repair-deficient tumors. Their recognized antigens are unknown. Sequencing used immunoSEQ multiplex PCR; TCRdb keeps in-frame clones, though not all of them. This sample yields approximately 13,000 clones, of which less than 90% are seen a single time; around 24% belongs to the top ten. Time point meaning: roughly ten-day in vitro stimulation with candidate neoantigen peptide 4. The source material was cells cultured in vitro, sampled from a patient treated with pembrolizumab. Source of these receptors: an adult with mismatch repair-deficient cancer.

The chain combines TRBV6-1 with TRBJ1-2; D possibly corresponds to TRBD1 (5 bases). The germline V and J ends were trimmed by 2 bases and 0 bases, with 7 bases remaining between them. Germline V gene data show CDR1 as MNHNS and CDR2 as SASEGT. There are 14 residues in the CDR3. The CDR3 DNA sequence: TGTGCCAGCAGTGAACAGGGTACTAACTATGGCTACACCTTC. Translated, it gives CASSEQGTNYGYTF.

The gene calls are TRBV18 and TRBJ1-3; 10 nucleotides match TRBD1. The CDR3 has 16 amino acids. The germline gives CDR1 KGHSH, CDR2 LQKENI. V shed 2 bases and J 2 bases; nucleotides not matched to a gene: 3. CDR3 DNA sequence: TGTGCCAGCTCACCAGACAGGGGGCGAACTGGAAACACCATATATTTT. This gives the protein CASSPDRGRTGNTIYF.

This chain links TRBV9 with TRBJ2-7, with 12 bases lining up with TRBD2. Unmatched junction bases numbered 5, after V lost 0 bases and J lost 7 bases. Germline V CDR1 and CDR2: SGDLS, YYNGEE. The CDR3 extends over 15 amino acids. The CDR3 loop is CASSVGLAGEGEQYF. In DNA form, the CDR3 reads TGTGCCAGCAGCGTAGGACTAGCGGGAGAGGGAGAGCAGTACTTC.

This clone was counted a few times. The gene calls are TRBV6-1 and TRBJ2-1; 8 nucleotides match TRBD1. Germline lookup yields CDR1 MNHNS and CDR2 SASEGT. This CDR3 spans 18 amino acids. The J segment lost 3 bases and the V segment lost 1 base, leaving 11 bases of the junction unmatched. CDR3 DNA sequence: TGTGCCAGCAGTGAAGATCGGACAGGGCTAGTCGACTACAATGAGCAGTTCTTC. Its protein product is CASSEDRTGLVDYNEQFF.

This clone was recorded once. The chain uses TRBV30 and TRBJ1-4, with 9 nucleotides matching TRBD1. Trimming took 2 bases from V and 7 from J; bases not matched to a gene: 5. The CDR3 spans 14 residues. Germline V gives CDR1 GTSNPN, CDR2 SVGIG (reference sequence). The CDR3 loop reads CAWSRDRAFEKLFF. Written as DNA, the CDR3 is TGTGCCTGGAGTAGGGACAGGGCTTTTGAAAAACTGTTTTTT.

This clone was observed a single time. CDR3 residues: CASSNRDRANYGYTF. In DNA form, the CDR3 reads TGTGCCAGCAGTAACCGGGACAGAGCTAACTATGGCTACACCTTC. The chain couples TRBV6-5 to TRBJ1-2; 7 nucleotides agree with TRBD1. This CDR3 has 15 amino acids. V shed 5 bases and J 0 bases; nucleotides not matched to a gene: 6. Germline CDR1 is MNHEY and CDR2 is SVGAGI.

The chain carries TRBV5-1 and TRBJ2-2; D is undetermined. This CDR3 has 14 amino acids. Germline assignment: CDR1 SGHRS and CDR2 YFSETQ. The V and J ends lost 4 bases and 7 bases respectively, with 14 bases between them. CDR3 nucleotides: TGCGCCAGCAGCCCGGACCCCGGCGGCGGGGAGCTGTTTTTT. Translated: CASSPDPGGGELFF.

A single count supports this clone. The V and J genes are TRBV2 and TRBJ2-1; perhaps TRBD2 as D (6 bases). In germline, CDR1 is SNHLY, CDR2 FYNNEI. CDR3 length: 15 amino acids. V was trimmed by 4 bases and J by 5 bases, leaving 15 bases between them. CDR3 in amino acids: CASSVTSSPNNEQFF. The CDR3 nucleotides read TGTGCCAGCAGTGTCACTAGCAGTCCCAACAATGAGCAGTTCTTC.

This clone is large within its sample. The chain has TRBV13 and TRBJ2-4; the D is unclear. CDR1 and CDR2 (germline): PRHDT, FYEKMQ (reference sequence). The length of the CDR3 is 13 residues. V was trimmed by 2 bases and J by 5 bases, leaving 7 bases between them. The CDR3 protein is CASSLRRENIQYF. The CDR3 DNA is TGTGCCAGCAGCTTACGTAGAGAAAACATTCAGTACTTC.

This clone appeared a single time. This chain uses TRBV7-2 with TRBJ2-6, with D uncertain. V was shortened by 2 bases and J by 7 bases, with 6 bases between the two germline ends. This CDR3 spans 13 amino acids. The germline V gene encodes CDR1 SGHTA and CDR2 FQGNSA. CDR3 sequence reads: CASSLTEANVLTF. CDR3 DNA sequence: TGTGCCAGCAGCTTAACGGAAGCCAACGTCCTGACTTTC.

The CDR3 region has the DNA TGTGCCAGCAGCGCACAACAGGGGCCGAGCACAGATACGCAGTATTTT. Residues: CASSAQQGPSTDTQYF. V usage is TRBV5-4 and J usage is TRBJ2-3; 7 bases fit TRBD1. The CDR3 length is 16 residues. Germline CDR1 and CDR2: SGHNT and YYREEE (reference sequence). After removal of 4 bases from V and 0 bases from J, the junction contained 8 bases not matched to a gene.

This chain connects TRBV29-1 to TRBJ2-1; 7 bases map to TRBD2. From germline, CDR1 is SQVTM and CDR2 ANQGSEA. This CDR3 has 14 amino acids. After removal of 7 bases from V and 2 bases from J, the junction contained 8 bases not matched to a gene. The CDR3 loop reads CSATWAGAYNEQFF. Here the CDR3 DNA reads TGCAGCGCCACCTGGGCGGGAGCCTACAATGAGCAGTTCTTC.

V is TRBV19 and J is TRBJ2-7; 11 positions match TRBD1. Losses at the gene ends were 3 bases for V and 6 bases for J; bases not matched to a gene: 7. The germline V gene has CDR1 LNHDA and CDR2 SQIVND (reference sequence). This CDR3 is 15 amino acids long. This CDR3 reads CASSINRDRGIEQYF. The CDR3 DNA is TGTGCCAGTAGTATTAATAGGGACAGGGGGATCGAGCAGTACTTC.

This clone came up a few times. CDR3 sequence (DNA): TGTGCCAGCAGTGAATGGGGCCTTAACAATAGAATTTTCGGTGAGCAGTTCTTC. As protein: CASSEWGLNNRIFGEQFF. V usage is TRBV25-1 and J usage is TRBJ2-1, with D perhaps matching TRBD1 (5 bases). V gave up 1 base and J gave up 9 bases, with 25 bases separating them. The CDR3 has 18 residues. Germline V lookup: CDR1 MGHDK, CDR2 SYGVNS.

In its sample, this clone was seen once. An end of the junction differs from the germline gene, which may be a read error. The chain uses TRBV5-6 and TRBJ1-2; 9 bases line up with TRBD1. The CDR3 totals 13 residues. Germline values: CDR1 SGHDT, CDR2 YYEEEE. The CDR3 sequence: CASSLDAGTGYVF. CDR3 in DNA: TGTGCCAGCAGCTTGGACGCCGGGACAGGGTACGTCTTC.

The rearrangement uses TRBV27 and TRBJ1-2, with TRBD1 as a possible D gene (5 bases). Trimming pared 1 base from V and 2 bases from J, leaving 8 bases between. The CDR3 runs to 14 residues. CDR1 MNHEY and CDR2 SMNVEV come from the germline V gene (reference sequence). The CDR3 DNA sequence: TGTGCCAGCAGTTTATTGGACACGAACTATGGCTACACCTTC. It translates to CASSLLDTNYGYTF.

The J gene is TRBJ2-7, the V gene TRBV28; 9 bases agree with TRBD2. Trimming removed 5 bases from V and 5 bases from J; junction bases left unmatched: 7. CDR1 is MDHEN, CDR2 SYDVKM, per germline. The CDR3 runs to 14 residues. CDR3 coding DNA: TGTGCCAGCAGTACCCCTCAGCGGGAGGACGAGCAGTACTTC. Protein sequence: CASSTPQREDEQYF.

The V and J genes are TRBV14 and TRBJ1-1; tentative D call: TRBD1 (5 bases). Trimming took off 2 bases at V and 0 bases at J, with 10 bases between the two ends. The germline V gene encodes CDR1 SGHDN and CDR2 FVKESK. The CDR3 length is 15 residues. In DNA form, the CDR3 reads TGTGCCAGCAGCCAATTTCAGGGCATGAACACTGAAGCTTTCTTT. Amino acid sequence: CASSQFQGMNTEAFF.

The chain uses TRBV9 and TRBJ1-1; possible D gene TRBD1, 5 bases. Trimming cost V 3 bases and J 2 bases, with 17 bases left between them. The V gene's germline CDR1 is SGDLS and CDR2 YYNGEE. This CDR3 is 16 amino acids long. DNA for the CDR3: TGTGCCAGCAGCGCACGGGACGGATTTACTAACACTGAAGCTTTCTTT. Translated: CASSARDGFTNTEAFF. Filled out from reference TRBV9 and TRBJ1-1, the complete variable domain reads DSGVTQTPKHLITATGQRVTLRCSPRSGDLSVYWYQQSLDQGLQFLIQYYNGEERAKGNILERFSAQQFPDLHSELNLSSLELGDSALYFCASSARDGFTNTEAFFGQGTRLTVV.

The chain uses TRBV2 and TRBJ1-4, with 8 bases matching TRBD1. The germline gives CDR1 SNHLY, CDR2 FYNNEI. There are 15 residues in the CDR3. The CDR3 nucleotides are TGTGCGGCGCACGGGACAGGTCTACCTAATGAAAAACTGTTTTTT. Protein product: CAAHGTGLPNEKLFF.

The chain is built from TRBV4-1 and TRBJ2-5; no clear D gene. Germline CDR1 reads MGHRA; CDR2 reads YSYEKL. The V and J ends lost 1 base and 5 bases respectively, with 14 bases between them. The CDR3 length is 15 residues. CDR3 sequence reads: CASSQGLLEVETQYF. In DNA form, the CDR3 reads TGCGCCAGCAGCCAAGGATTACTGGAAGTCGAGACCCAGTACTTC.

The rearrangement uses TRBV5-8 and TRBJ1-2, with 7 bases lining up with TRBD1. Germline V CDR1 and CDR2: SGHTS, YDEGEE. V was pared by 4 bases and J by 7 bases, with 10 bases of the junction left unmatched. The CDR3 extends over 14 amino acids. CDR3 in amino acids: CASSLRTGRVGYTF. DNA of the CDR3: TGTGCCAGCAGCCTCCGGACAGGCCGAGTTGGCTACACCTTC.

This chain uses TRBV13 with TRBJ2-3; a weak D match, TRBD2 (5 bases). Germline loops: CDR1 PRHDT, CDR2 FYEKMQ (reference sequence). Trimming stripped 0 bases from V and 1 base from J, with 8 bases between. This CDR3 is built from 15 residues. CDR3 DNA sequence: TGTGCCAGCAGCTTAGGCCTAGCAGGCACAGATACGCAGTATTTT. Residues: CASSLGLAGTDTQYF.

The chain employs TRBV28 and TRBJ1-3; D possibly corresponds to TRBD1 (5 bases). The CDR3 sequence is 12 residues long. The germline V gene encodes CDR1 MDHEN and CDR2 SYDVKM. The CDR3 spells CAGGTSGNTIYF. CDR3 nucleotide sequence: TGTGCTGGGGGGACCTCTGGAAACACCATATATTTT.

J is TRBJ2-3 and V is TRBV28; 7 nucleotides align to TRBD1. J lost 3 bases, V lost 7 bases, and 7 bases had no gene match. Germline V gene lookup returns CDR1 MDHEN and CDR2 SYDVKM. This CDR3 comprises 14 residues. CDR3 nucleotide sequence: TGTGCCAGCAACAAACAGGGGAAGACAGATACGCAGTATTTT. Amino acid sequence: CASNKQGKTDTQYF.

V is TRBV9 and J is TRBJ2-7, with a tentative D call TRBD2 (6 bases). V was shortened by 3 bases and J by 0 bases, with 10 bases between the two germline ends. Looked up from germline, CDR1 is SGDLS and CDR2 is YYNGEE. The CDR3 runs 14 residues. CDR3 nucleotide sequence: TGTGCCAGCAGCGAGGGGACTCCCTCCTACGAGCAGTACTTC. This codes for CASSEGTPSYEQYF. Complete variable domain (other parts from reference TRBV9 and TRBJ2-7): DSGVTQTPKHLITATGQRVTLRCSPRSGDLSVYWYQQSLDQGLQFLIQYYNGEERAKGNILERFSAQQFPDLHSELNLSSLELGDSALYFCASSEGTPSYEQYFGPGTRLTVT.

This clone has only a few counts. The V and J genes are TRBV7-6 and TRBJ2-2; D gene unclear. V was clipped by 3 bases and J by 3 bases, with 11 bases between them. The CDR3 is made up of 15 amino acids. CDR1 is SGHVS, CDR2 FNYEAQ, per germline. DNA of the CDR3: TGTGCCAGCAGCTTTCGCGGAGACTACACCGGGGAGCTGTTTTTT. This gives the protein CASSFRGDYTGELFF.

The chain links TRBV29-1 to TRBJ2-7; 8 bases agree with TRBD2. The germline V gene has CDR1 SQVTM and CDR2 ANQGSEA. CDR3 length equals 13 residues. CDR3 bases: TGCAGTACCTCGGGAGGGGGATCCTACGAGCAGTACTTC. Translating it yields CSTSGGGSYEQYF.

This clone has just one count. The rearrangement joins TRBV14 to TRBJ2-7, with 9 nucleotides matching TRBD1. Trimming at V came to 2 bases and at J to 4 bases, leaving 6 bases not matched to a gene. Germline V CDR1 and CDR2: SGHDN, FVKESK. CDR3 length equals 15 residues. The CDR3 nucleotides read TGTGCCAGCAGCCAACCGGGACAGGGAGGTTACGAGCAGTACTTC. Encoded protein: CASSQPGQGGYEQYF. The full variable domain, rest sourced from reference TRBV14 and TRBJ2-7, is EAGVTQFPSHSVIEKGQTVTLRCDPISGHDNLYWYRRVMGKEIKFLLHFVKESKQDESGMPNNRFLAERTGGTYSTLKVQPAELEDSGVYFCASSQPGQGGYEQYFGPGTRLTVT.